This T cell receptor beta chain derives from a study of cytomegalovirus exposure and HLA in healthy donors. PCR amplification relied on 60 Vbeta primers (plus 13 Jbeta primers). Using immunoSEQ multiplex PCR, the repertoire was profiled, and TCRdb retains in-frame clones only, with some absent. The sample gives approximately 52,000 clones, over 55% of which show up once; about 35% is in the top ten. V was clipped by 4 bases and J by 2 bases, with 21 bases between them. CDR1 and CDR2 (germline): SGHRS, YFSETQ. This CDR3 region has 17 residues. Sequenced input: PBMCs. This sequence was found in a man in his forties in good health and CMV-seropositive. This chain uses TRBV5-1 with TRBJ1-2, with D possibly being TRBD1 (5 bases). The CDR3 here is CASSIVRGGTGNYGYTF. The CDR3 coding sequence is TGCGCCAGCAGCATCGTAAGGGGAGGGACGGGAAACTATGGCTACACCTTC.